This is a list of T cell receptor beta chains from one sample in a study of blood T cells in healthy people across ages. TCRdb passed the 5' RACE reads through MiXCR, listing each CDR3 protein once. The data show hundreds of thousands of distinct CDR3 sequences, roughly 44% seen once. The sample was blood. The receptors shown here come from a man aged 55 to 70 in good health. CDR3s include the opening cysteine and the closing phenylalanine or tryptophan. The order of the fields is CDR3 protein, CDR3 DNA, D gene, clone size, J gene, V gene. The D gene is left open where the match is weak. Some rows mark clone size as missing; the rest say once, few, many or name a class of expanded clone.

cdr3_aa: CSAYGFNYGYTF
cdr3_nt: TGCAGTGCTTACGGGTTTAACTATGGCTACACCTTC
d_call: NA
clone_size: NA
j_call: TRBJ1-2
v_call: TRBV20-1

cdr3_aa: CASRGLDIQYF
cdr3_nt: TGTGCGAGCAGGGGGCTTGACATTCAGTACTTC
d_call: TRBD1
clone_size: many
j_call: TRBJ2-4
v_call: TRBV3-1

cdr3_aa: CASRKPGGARGYTF
cdr3_nt: TGTGCCAGCAGGAAACCAGGGGGCGCTCGGGGCTACACCTTC
d_call: TRBD1
clone_size: NA
j_call: TRBJ1-2
v_call: TRBV7-2

cdr3_aa: CSVAQSNEQFF
cdr3_nt: TGCAGCGTTGCACAGTCCAATGAGCAGTTCTTC
d_call: NA
clone_size: many
j_call: TRBJ2-1
v_call: TRBV29-1

cdr3_aa: CSARDPTGKNIQYF
cdr3_nt: TGCAGTGCTAGAGATCCCACGGGCAAAAACATTCAGTACTTC
d_call: NA
clone_size: few
j_call: TRBJ2-4
v_call: TRBV20-1

cdr3_aa: CSARQGPRFGETQYF
cdr3_nt: TGCAGTGCTAGGCAGGGACCACGGTTTGGAGAGACCCAGTACTTC
d_call: NA
clone_size: NA
j_call: TRBJ2-5
v_call: TRBV20-1

cdr3_aa: CASSLGLQGIEQYF
cdr3_nt: TGTGCCAGCAGCTTAGGTCTCCAGGGGATCGAGCAGTACTTC
d_call: NA
clone_size: few
j_call: TRBJ2-7
v_call: TRBV7-2

cdr3_aa: CASRKAPITDYGYTF
cdr3_nt: TGCGCCAGCAGAAAGGCGCCAATAACCGACTATGGCTACACCTTC
d_call: NA
clone_size: many
j_call: TRBJ1-2
v_call: TRBV10-1

cdr3_aa: CSVRRGGQETQYF
cdr3_nt: TGCAGCGTAAGGCGGGGGGGCCAAGAGACCCAGTACTTC
d_call: TRBD2
clone_size: few
j_call: TRBJ2-5
v_call: TRBV29-1

cdr3_aa: CASSVPRQGVKHYEQYF
cdr3_nt: TGTGCCAGCAGCGTACCACGACAGGGGGTGAAGCACTACGAGCAGTACTTC
d_call: TRBD1
clone_size: NA
j_call: TRBJ2-7
v_call: TRBV5-6

cdr3_aa: CASSANGGNEQFF
cdr3_nt: TGTGCCAGCAGCGCGAATGGGGGGAATGAGCAGTTCTTC
d_call: NA
clone_size: few
j_call: TRBJ2-1
v_call: TRBV9

cdr3_aa: CASSLVVGGVDTQYF
cdr3_nt: TGTGCCAGCAGCTTAGTTGTCGGGGGGGTGGATACGCAGTATTTT
d_call: TRBD2
clone_size: once
j_call: TRBJ2-3
v_call: TRBV7-2

cdr3_aa: CASSDPLANEQFF
cdr3_nt: TGTGCCAGCAGTGATCCCCTGGCAAATGAGCAGTTCTTC
d_call: NA
clone_size: NA
j_call: TRBJ2-1
v_call: TRBV2

cdr3_aa: CASSQDRGYERYF
cdr3_nt: TGCGCCAGCAGCCAAGATAGGGGTTACGAGCGGTACTTC
d_call: NA
clone_size: NA
j_call: TRBJ2-7
v_call: TRBV4-3

cdr3_aa: CASSTEQNTEAFF
cdr3_nt: TGTGCCAGCAGTACCGAGCAGAACACTGAAGCTTTCTTT
d_call: NA
clone_size: NA
j_call: TRBJ1-1
v_call: TRBV6-1

cdr3_aa: CASSYSDSSNQPQHF
cdr3_nt: TGTGCCAGCAGTTACTCGGACTCAAGCAATCAGCCCCAGCATTTT
d_call: NA
clone_size: few
j_call: TRBJ1-5
v_call: TRBV6-6

cdr3_aa: CASSLGKGTEAFF
cdr3_nt: TGTGCCAGCAGCTTAGGCAAGGGTACTGAAGCTTTCTTT
d_call: NA
clone_size: NA
j_call: TRBJ1-1
v_call: TRBV11-1

cdr3_aa: CASSQGQGIVYF
cdr3_nt: TGTGCCAGCAGCCAGGGGCAGGGGATAGTGTACTTC
d_call: NA
clone_size: few
j_call: TRBJ2-5
v_call: TRBV4-2

cdr3_aa: CATSRDDLAQYF
cdr3_nt: TGTGCCACCAGCAGAGATGACCTAGCTCAGTACTTC
d_call: NA
clone_size: few
j_call: TRBJ2-5
v_call: TRBV15

cdr3_aa: CASSLYRGGAMGSYNEQFF
cdr3_nt: TGCGCCAGCAGCTTGTATCGCGGGGGGGCAATGGGGTCCTACAATGAGCAGTTCTTC
d_call: TRBD2
clone_size: NA
j_call: TRBJ2-1
v_call: TRBV5-1

cdr3_aa: CSANTLAGGNEQFF
cdr3_nt: TGCAGTGCTAACACACTAGCGGGGGGGAATGAGCAGTTCTTC
d_call: TRBD2
clone_size: few
j_call: TRBJ2-1
v_call: TRBV20-1

cdr3_aa: CASSARQGGPYEQYF
cdr3_nt: TGTGCCAGCAGCGCCCGACAGGGAGGACCCTACGAGCAGTACTTC
d_call: NA
clone_size: few
j_call: TRBJ2-7
v_call: TRBV7-2

cdr3_aa: CASSSASGGAETQYF
cdr3_nt: TGTGCCAGCAGCTCGGCTAGCGGGGGGGCGGAGACCCAGTACTTC
d_call: TRBD2
clone_size: many
j_call: TRBJ2-5
v_call: TRBV7-3

cdr3_aa: CASSDPSGATSRSSYEQYF
cdr3_nt: TGTGCCAGCAGCGACCCTAGCGGGGCCACAAGCAGAAGCTCCTACGAGCAGTACTTC
d_call: TRBD2
clone_size: NA
j_call: TRBJ2-7
v_call: TRBV5-4

cdr3_aa: CSASSGTGTEAYEQYF
cdr3_nt: TGCAGTGCCAGTAGTGGGACCGGGACAGAAGCCTACGAGCAGTACTTC
d_call: TRBD1
clone_size: NA
j_call: TRBJ2-7
v_call: TRBV20-1

cdr3_aa: CASSNLRDTTTNEKLFF
cdr3_nt: TGTGCCAGCAGCAACCTCCGGGACACAACAACTAATGAAAAACTGTTTTTT
d_call: NA
clone_size: NA
j_call: TRBJ1-4
v_call: TRBV7-9

cdr3_aa: CASSLSGGGQGTDTQYF
cdr3_nt: TGTGCCAGCAGCTTAAGTGGCGGGGGGCAGGGCACAGATACGCAGTATTTT
d_call: TRBD2
clone_size: NA
j_call: TRBJ2-3
v_call: TRBV11-2

cdr3_aa: CASSQDWEGTQHF
cdr3_nt: TGCGCCAGCAGCCAAGATTGGGAGGGAACCCAGCATTTT
d_call: NA
clone_size: NA
j_call: TRBJ1-5
v_call: TRBV4-3

cdr3_aa: CASSVWTGGATTDTQYF
cdr3_nt: TGTGCCAGCAGCGTATGGACAGGTGGGGCGACGACAGATACGCAGTATTTT
d_call: TRBD1
clone_size: NA
j_call: TRBJ2-3
v_call: TRBV9